Shown below are 10 T cell receptor beta chains from a single sample sequenced in a study of CD4 and CD8 cells across lung adenocarcinoma regions. TCRdb recomputed calls from the PCR reads with MiXCR, one row per CDR3 protein. The data contain approximately 6,000 distinct CDR3 sequences, around 50% of them seen just once; the ten biggest clones take up around 30%. Input material: CD4+ T cells from the center of a lung tumor. The receptor set was obtained from a female donor with lung adenocarcinoma. The CD4 and CD8 labels of this study may be unreliable.

The CDR3 protein is CATSSQQEGFTDTQYF. DNA of the CDR3: TGTGCCACCAGCAGTCAGCAGGAAGGTTTCACAGATACGCAGTATTTT. The chain combines TRBV15 with TRBJ2-3; D unclear. Germline loops: CDR1 LNHNV, CDR2 YYDKDF (reference sequence). CDR3 length: 16 amino acids. The V end was cut by 3 bases, the J end by 2 bases, with 15 bases between.

The chain carries TRBV10-3 and TRBJ2-1, with TRBD2 identical over 9 bases. V was clipped by 0 bases and J by 9 bases; unmatched bases: 9. CDR1 and CDR2 (germline): ENHRY, SYGVKD. The CDR3 has 16 residues. In DNA, the CDR3 is TGTGCCATCAGTGAGTCGAAGGGCGGGGGGGCAAGTGAGCAGTTCTTC. Its translation: CAISESKGGGASEQFF.

Concerning this clonotype itself: This clone may be a read error of a much larger clone one base away. The V and J genes are TRBV7-2 and TRBJ2-1; TRBD2 agrees at 8 bases. TRBJ2-7 explains the end of the DNA better; the J call may be wrong. The germline V gene encodes CDR1 SGHTA and CDR2 FQGNSA. This CDR3 comprises 15 residues. In DNA form, the CDR3 reads TGTGCCAGCAGCTCCACCGGGACTAGTTACAATGAGCAGTACTTC. Translating it yields CASSSTGTSYNEQYF.

This clonotype counts as medium-sized. This sequence joins TRBV4-1 and TRBJ2-3; maybe TRBD1 (5 bases). CDR3 size: 14 residues. CDR1 is MGHRA, CDR2 YSYEKL, per germline. Between the trimmed V and J ends, which lost 4 bases and 0 bases, there was a span of 8 bases. CDR3 DNA sequence: TGCGCCAGCAGCCCACGACAGAGCACAGATACGCAGTATTTT. It specifies CASSPRQSTDTQYF.

The CDR3 DNA is TGCGCCAGCAGCCAAGCGCGGAACAATGAGCAGTTCTTC. It is translated as CASSQARNNEQFF. The chain recombines TRBV4-1 with TRBJ2-1; D is undetermined. Trimming cost V 1 base and J 5 bases, with 6 bases left between them. CDR1 is MGHRA and CDR2 is YSYEKL in the germline V gene. The CDR3 spans 13 residues.

This sequence joins TRBV27 and TRBJ2-1, with 7 bases fitting TRBD1. J lost 4 bases, V lost 7 bases, and 7 bases had no gene match. Germline V CDR1 and CDR2: MNHEY, SMNVEV (reference sequence). CDR3 length: 14 residues. The CDR3 protein is CASIPPDRYNEQFF. CDR3 nucleotides: TGTGCCAGCATCCCTCCGGACAGGTACAATGAGCAGTTCTTC.

J is TRBJ1-2 and V is TRBV10-3; D gene uncertain. CDR3 size: 13 residues. CDR1 and CDR2 (germline): ENHRY, SYGVKD. Trimming took off 3 bases at V and 3 bases at J, with 8 bases between the two ends. CDR3 region: CAISEGPDYGYTF. The CDR3 region has the DNA TGTGCCATCAGTGAAGGGCCCGACTATGGCTACACCTTC.

This clonotype is labeled as large. The chain carries TRBV10-2 and TRBJ2-3, with D maybe TRBD2 (6 bases). Germline assignment: CDR1 WSHSY and CDR2 SAAADI. The CDR3 spans 13 residues. The V end was cut by 7 bases, the J end by 1 base, with 9 bases between. CDR3 sequence: CASKSSGTDTQYF. Written as DNA, the CDR3 is TGCGCCAGCAAATCTAGCGGCACAGATACGCAGTATTTT.

The chain combines TRBV6-1 with TRBJ2-4; D unclear. Germline-derived CDR1 and CDR2 are MNHNS and SASEGT. Trimming removed 1 base from V and 13 bases from J, with 32 bases in between. This CDR3 is 19 amino acids long. CDR3 DNA: TGTGCCAGCAGTGAAGGCCGCGGCTTGGCGCTGTGCGGCAAAAACACGCAGTACTTC. This translates into CASSEGRGLALCGKNTQYF.

This chain uses TRBV12-3 or TRBV12-4 with TRBJ1-3; D remains ambiguous. The V end was cut by 0 bases, the J end by 7 bases, with 19 bases between. CDR3 size: 17 residues. CDR3 coding DNA: TGTGCCAGCAGTTTAGCTAGGGTTTCGCTGTCTCGGAACACCATATATTTT. Its translation: CASSLARVSLSRNTIYF.